These 26 T cell receptor beta chains share one sample of origin, sequenced in a study of cytomegalovirus exposure and HLA in healthy donors. Amplification used 60 Vbeta primers and 13 Jbeta primers. The data were produced by immunoSEQ multiplex PCR, yet TCRdb's version contains in-frame clones alone and is incomplete. Seen here are 200,000 to 250,000 clones, 80% to 90% observed once, and the top ten hold about 3%. Source material: PBMCs. These receptors came from a man aged 25 to 45 in good health and CMV-seronegative.

The chain has TRBV7-8 and TRBJ2-3; TRBD2 aligns across 10 bases. Looked up from germline, CDR1 is SGHVS and CDR2 is FQNEAQ. The length of the CDR3 is 17 residues. The V and J ends lost 5 bases and 3 bases, in that order; junction bases with no gene match: 11. CDR3 sequence reads: CASSRRGTSDRTDTQYF. CDR3 nucleotides: TGTGCCAGCAGCCGTAGGGGGACTAGCGATCGGACAGATACGCAGTATTTT.

The gene calls are TRBV2 and TRBJ2-7, with D possibly TRBD1 on 5 matching bases. This CDR3 has 12 amino acids. Germline V gene data show CDR1 as SNHLY and CDR2 as FYNNEI. V was pared by 9 bases and J by 4 bases, with 13 bases between. The CDR3 region is CASHQGTYEQYF. The CDR3 nucleotides are TGTGCCAGTCACCAGGGAACTTACGAGCAGTACTTC.

J is TRBJ2-2 and V is TRBV5-1; no clear D gene. The CDR3 contains 14 residues. Trimming removed 0 bases from V and 1 base from J, with 4 bases in between. In germline, CDR1 is SGHRS, CDR2 YFSETQ. The CDR3 region is CASSLDRNTGELFF. CDR3 coding DNA: TGCGCCAGCAGCTTGGACAGGAACACCGGGGAGCTGTTTTTT.

There are a few counts of this clone. The rearrangement joins TRBV4-2 to TRBJ2-5; 8 nucleotides match TRBD2. The CDR3 is made up of 14 amino acids. Germline CDR1 is LGHNA and CDR2 is YNFKEQ. The V segment lost 8 bases and the J segment 4 bases; nucleotides outside the gene matches: 9. CDR3 in amino acids: CASAFGGAGETQYF. The CDR3 DNA is TGTGCCAGCGCTTTCGGGGGGGCAGGAGAGACCCAGTACTTC.

V and J are TRBV6-5 and TRBJ2-7; TRBD1 might be the D (5 bases). Trimming shortened V by 2 bases and J by 3 bases, and 11 bases separated the two germline ends. This CDR3 spans 14 amino acids. The V gene's germline CDR1 is MNHEY and CDR2 SVGAGI. The CDR3 protein is CASSYAGTGYEQYF. CDR3 in DNA: TGTGCCAGCAGTTACGCCGGAACAGGCTACGAGCAGTACTTC.

The chain carries TRBV7-3 and TRBJ2-3, with 7 positions matching TRBD2. Trimming at V came to 5 bases and at J to 2 bases, leaving 22 bases not matched to a gene. Germline lookup yields CDR1 SGHTA and CDR2 FQGTGA. The CDR3 is made up of 20 amino acids. CDR3 region: CASSHLPPPSGVSSTDTQYF. The CDR3 nucleotides read TGTGCCAGCAGCCATCTTCCCCCCCCGAGCGGGGTGTCTTCCACAGATACGCAGTATTTT.

The genes are TRBV27 and TRBJ2-3; the match to TRBD1 covers 7 bases. The CDR3 totals 15 residues. Losses at the gene ends were 6 bases for V and 0 bases for J; bases not matched to a gene: 6. Per germline, CDR1 MNHEY and CDR2 SMNVEV (reference sequence). Here the CDR3 DNA reads TGTGCCAGCAGCTCAGGGGGAGCTAGCACAGATACGCAGTATTTT. This codes for CASSSGGASTDTQYF.

This chain uses TRBV6-1 with TRBJ2-3; D is ambiguous. The CDR3 is 12 amino acids. Trimming stripped 1 base from V and 6 bases from J, with 5 bases between. Germline CDR1 reads MNHNS; CDR2 reads SASEGT. CDR3 DNA: TGTGCCAGCAGTGAAGACGGGGATACGCAGTATTTT. It yields the protein CASSEDGDTQYF.

V usage is TRBV11-2 and J usage is TRBJ2-5, with 12 bases aligning to TRBD2. This CDR3 contains 18 residues. Per germline, CDR1 SGHAT and CDR2 FQNNGV. The ends lost 2 bases at V and 1 base at J; junction bases unmatched: 8. DNA of the CDR3: TGTGCCAGCAGCTTACCCCTTGGGACTAGCGGGTCCCAAGAGACCCAGTACTTC. This sequence encodes CASSLPLGTSGSQETQYF.

This clone was detected only once. At one end the junction does not follow the germline gene, possibly because of a read error. Other nucleotide sequences from this sample produce the same CDR3. This chain links TRBV14 with TRBJ1-2; D unclear. The germline gives CDR1 SGHDN, CDR2 FVKESK. The CDR3 is 12 residues long. The CDR3 nucleotides read TGTGCCAGTAGCCAAGGAGTTGATGGCTACACCTTC. Its translation is CASSQGVDGYTF.

V usage is TRBV27 and J usage is TRBJ2-1; 13 nucleotides line up with TRBD2. V trimming: 10 bases; J trimming: 4 bases; junction bases outside the gene matches: 16. Germline lookup yields CDR1 MNHEY and CDR2 SMNVEV (reference sequence). This CDR3 has 18 amino acids. The CDR3 sequence is CATSLGALLAGGYNEQFF. Written as DNA, the CDR3 is TGTGCCACCTCTCTCGGAGCATTACTAGCGGGGGGGTACAATGAGCAGTTCTTC.

This chain joins TRBV5-1 and TRBJ2-2; tentatively, D is TRBD1 (5 bases). The CDR3 contains 13 residues. Germline V gene lookup returns CDR1 SGHRS and CDR2 YFSETQ. Trimming pared 4 bases from V and 7 bases from J, leaving 11 bases between. Here the CDR3 reads CASSEGQVGELFF. DNA of the CDR3: TGCGCCAGCAGCGAAGGACAAGTCGGGGAGCTGTTTTTT. Full variable domain (remainder filled in from reference TRBV5-1 and TRBJ2-2): KAGVTQTPRYLIKTRGQQVTLSCSPISGHRSVSWYQQTPGQGLQFLFEYFSETQRNKGNFPGRFSGRQFSNSRSEMNVSTLELGDSALYLCASSEGQVGELFFGEGSRLTVL.

CDR3 residues: CASSPQAGVYEQYF. The CDR3 nucleotides are TGTGCCAGCAGTCCACAAGCGGGGGTCTACGAGCAGTACTTC. The rearrangement joins TRBV5-4 to TRBJ2-7; the match to TRBD2 covers 8 bases. The trim removed 5 bases at V and 3 bases at J, leaving 7 bases unmatched. The CDR3 has 14 residues. Germline CDR1 is SGHNT and CDR2 is YYREEE (reference sequence).

The chain employs TRBV6-5 and TRBJ1-3, with D perhaps matching TRBD1 (6 bases). V was trimmed by 6 bases and J by 4 bases, leaving 10 bases between them. The CDR3 extends over 13 amino acids. Germline V CDR1 and CDR2: MNHEY, SVGAGI. The CDR3: CASRQGAGNTIYF. The CDR3 nucleotides are TGTGCCAGCAGACAGGGAGCCGGAAACACCATATATTTT.

This chain joins TRBV5-4 and TRBJ2-5; D remains ambiguous. This CDR3 is 13 amino acids long. Germline CDR1 SGHNT, CDR2 YYREEE (reference sequence). Trimming removed 2 bases at V and 3 bases at J, with 8 bases between. This CDR3 reads CASSLLRKETQYF. The CDR3 DNA follows: TGTGCCAGCAGCTTACTAAGAAAAGAGACCCAGTACTTC.

The V gene is TRBV28, the J gene TRBJ2-1; D not certain. The CDR3 length is 13 residues. Germline V CDR1 and CDR2: MDHEN, SYDVKM. Deletions cut 2 bases from V and 4 bases from J, with 6 bases between. DNA of the CDR3: TGTGCCAGCAGTTTAAGTGCGTACAATGAGCAGTTCTTC. Translated, it gives CASSLSAYNEQFF.

The V and J genes are TRBV14 and TRBJ2-5; 16 bases are shared with TRBD2. Germline V CDR1 and CDR2: SGHDN, FVKESK. Trimming cost V 5 bases and J 5 bases; bases outside gene matches: 8. This CDR3 comprises 17 residues. CDR3 DNA sequence: TGTGCCAGCAGCTCCGGGACTAGCGGGGGGGCTAAGGAGACCCAGTACTTC. It is translated as CASSSGTSGGAKETQYF.

The V and J genes are TRBV7-3 and TRBJ2-2; D might be TRBD1 (6 bases). CDR1 and CDR2 from the germline V gene are SGHTA and FQGTGA. The CDR3 spans 18 residues. Trimming shortened V by 5 bases and J by 0 bases, and 19 bases separated the two germline ends. CDR3 protein: CASSVRQAPVSNTGELFF. CDR3 nucleotide sequence: TGTGCCAGCAGCGTCCGACAGGCCCCCGTGTCGAACACCGGGGAGCTGTTTTTT.

The chain recombines TRBV7-8 with TRBJ1-4; TRBD1 matches at 8 bases. Germline V lookup: CDR1 SGHVS, CDR2 FQNEAQ. J was trimmed by 4 bases and V by 6 bases; bases with no gene match: 4. The CDR3 length is 14 residues. The CDR3 protein is CASRQGGFNEKLFF. CDR3 DNA sequence: TGTGCCAGCAGACAGGGGGGCTTTAATGAAAAACTGTTTTTT.

This sequence joins TRBV28 and TRBJ1-5, with D possibly matching TRBD1 (5 bases). The V and J ends lost 6 bases and 0 bases respectively, with 12 bases between them. The CDR3 is made up of 15 amino acids. CDR1 is MDHEN, CDR2 SYDVKM, per germline. The CDR3 region has the DNA TGTGCCAGCAGCATGCAGCAGGGTAGCAATCAGCCCCAGCATTTT. Translating gives CASSMQQGSNQPQHF.

This chain uses TRBV27 with TRBJ1-1, with 10 bases identical to TRBD1. Germline CDR1 MNHEY, CDR2 SMNVEV (reference sequence). This CDR3 is built from 13 residues. With 5 bases clipped from V and 8 bases from J, the junction kept 5 bases outside the gene matches. The CDR3 DNA is TGTGCCAGCAGTCCGACAGGGGGCACGGAAGCTTTCTTT. Encoded protein: CASSPTGGTEAFF.

V is TRBV5-4 and J is TRBJ1-2; TRBD1 matches at 12 bases. This CDR3 is 15 amino acids long. In germline, CDR1 is SGHNT, CDR2 YYREEE (reference sequence). The trim removed 4 bases at V and 5 bases at J, leaving 6 bases unmatched. The CDR3 protein is CASSLPGQGAYGYTF. The CDR3 region has the DNA TGTGCCAGCAGCCTACCGGGACAGGGGGCATATGGCTACACCTTC.

A remark on this clone: Germline and junction disagree at one end, which may indicate a read error. The chain combines TRBV6-1 with TRBJ2-4; D remains ambiguous. The CDR3 consists of 14 residues. Germline assignment: CDR1 MNHNS and CDR2 SASEGT. CDR3 loop: CACSESLAKNIQYF. As DNA, the CDR3 is TGTGCCTGCAGTGAGTCCCTAGCCAAAAACATTCAGTACTTC.

This chain links TRBV28 with TRBJ1-6, with D hard to call. The CDR3 is 11 residues long. Germline V CDR1 and CDR2: MDHEN, SYDVKM. The V end was cut by 6 bases, the J end by 11 bases, with 8 bases between. CDR3 in amino acids: CASSLGAPLHF. CDR3 bases: TGTGCCAGCAGCCTCGGAGCACCCCTCCACTTT.

This chain joins TRBV28 and TRBJ1-1; tentative D call: TRBD1 (6 bases). The CDR3 extends over 12 amino acids. Germline assignment: CDR1 MDHEN and CDR2 SYDVKM. The V end was cut by 10 bases, the J end by 5 bases, with 14 bases between. The CDR3 coding sequence is TGTGCCACAGAGGCAGGGGTGACTGAAGCTTTCTTT. Protein sequence: CATEAGVTEAFF.

This sequence joins TRBV5-4 and TRBJ2-2; D perhaps matches TRBD2 (5 bases). The CDR3 has 13 amino acids. The germline gives CDR1 SGHNT, CDR2 YYREEE (reference sequence). Trimming stripped 4 bases from V and 4 bases from J, with 8 bases between. Written as DNA, the CDR3 is TGTGCCAGCAGCCACACTAGCACCGGGGAGCTGTTTTTT. As protein: CASSHTSTGELFF. The whole variable domain, remainder taken from reference TRBV5-4 and TRBJ2-2, is ETGVTQSPTHLIKTRGQQVTLRCSSQSGHNTVSWYQQALGQGPQFIFQYYREEENGRGNFPPRFSGLQFPNYSSELNVNALELDDSALYLCASSHTSTGELFFGEGSRLTVL.